Sequencing of this T cell receptor beta chain was carried out in a study of vaccination and CD4 T cells after COVID-19 (dated 2022 in TCRdb). General notes on the study: Convalescent patients had a positive SARS-CoV-2 result on nasal swab PCR, and of these patients, about ten had mild disease and one had severe disease. The convalescent cohort comprised six males and four females, including two Hispanic individuals, seven Caucasians, two Asians and one multiracial person. Participants received two doses of either the Pfizer-BioNTech BNT162b2 vaccine (n=8) or the Moderna mRNA-1273 vaccine (n=2). Post-COVID blood samples were collected from convalescent patients a median of around 96 days after diagnosis, with a range of about 30 to 161 days. Post-vaccine blood samples were taken a median of approximately 76 days after the second vaccine dose, with a range of 14 to 241 days. Overlapping spike peptide pools from SARS-CoV-2 and from the common cold coronaviruses HCoV-NL63, HCoV-OC43 and HCoV-229E were used as culture stimuli. In control cultures, a CEFX viral epitope pool was used as positive control, an HIV-1 Nef peptide pool was used as negative control, or no peptide was added. In 10 COVID-19 convalescent patients and several infection-naive healthy vaccine recipients, the spike-specific CD4+ TCR repertoire before mRNA vaccination was compared with the repertoire after mRNA vaccination. What the research found in general, with its limitations: Relatively few convalescent patients were included in the study, and early timepoints after natural infection were not analyzed. An increase in the median number of SARS-CoV-2-reactive clonotypes from 21 after infection to 38 after vaccination was observed, but the change was not found to be significant. Of the vaccine-specific clones in convalescent patients, 304 of 307, or nearly all, reacted only to SARS-CoV-2 spike and did not cross-react with common cold coronaviruses. In convalescent patients, a median approximately 86% of post-vaccine SARS-CoV-2-reactive clones were detected only after vaccination, suggesting vaccine-specific priming.

The receptor library was made with PCR. DNA from cultured CD4+ T cells underwent TCR sequencing with the Oncomine TCR Beta short-read assay at the Johns Hopkins FTIC core. The QIAamp micro DNA kit was used to extract genomic DNA from the cultured CD4+ T cells. Oncomine TCR Beta libraries made from cultured CD4+ T cells were pooled using unique dual indexes and sequenced on an Illumina iSeq 100. In the authors' own workflow: Non-productive sequences were removed, and CDR3s not starting with C, not ending with F or W, or shorter than 7 amino acids were discarded. The MANAFEST web application was used to identify antigen-specific clonotypes by comparing peptide-stimulated wells against reference wells and other culture wells. Positive clones required FDR below 0.05, an odds ratio above 5, and productive frequency above 0.1% in at least two of three replicate wells. Clonotypes that were significantly expanded in both SARS-CoV-2 spike wells and at least one common cold coronavirus spike condition were defined as cross-reactive. CDR3 homology was assessed with Levenshtein distances (stringdist) and unrooted phylogenetic trees (ape) in R version 3.6.1. TCRdb ran its own pipeline on the public reads, namely fastp trimming at Q25 and MiXCR clone calling, and kept in-frame beta chains. Identical CDR3 protein sequences are pooled into one entry, listed with their most common genes and DNA. It is TCRdb's table, rather than the study itself, that gives the V and J calls and clone size. In all, the sample holds some 18,000 distinct CDR3 sequences, and less than 50% of those were seen once. Around 2.6% of the sample comes from the top ten.

Note on this clonotype: The clone's antigen remains unknown. Within one base of it there is no much larger clone, and no base qualities were kept.

The germline V gene (reference sequence) yields MNHEY for CDR1 and SMNVEV for CDR2. The CDR3 measures 14 amino acids from cysteine to phenylalanine. Just the 42-base CDR3 DNA is kept, in frame starting at base 1. Germline trimming amounts to 5 bases on V and 5 bases on J, with 3 as the count of junction bases outside the gene matches. According to the study, the label for this sample's treatment or condition signals: roughly 10-day PBMC culture with coronavirus spike peptide pools or control peptides (ViraFEST assay). The study used the ViraFEST assay, which expanded antigen-specific T cells with peptide pools and then identified expanded clonotypes by TCR sequencing. The convalescent patients' positive SARS-CoV-2 PCR tests fell between March and December 2020, which was before the Alpha, Beta and Delta variants emerged in the United States. Around 2 million PBMCs per well were cultured in IMDM with approximately 5% human AB serum and 7.5 to 10 IU/ml IL-2, plus 10 ug/ml peptide pools. On days 3 and 7, half of the culture medium was replaced with fresh IL-2-containing medium. CD4+ T cells were isolated after less than twelve days of culture through negative selection using the EasySep CD4+ T cell isolation kit. Ficoll-Paque Plus gradient centrifugation was used to isolate PBMCs from whole blood, and the isolated PBMCs were then either used fresh or cryopreserved at -140C. Triplicate wells were generally used for each culture condition.

The chain links TRBV27 with TRBJ2-2, with TRBD1 matching 9 junction bases. The sequences come from CD4+ T cells from blood, cultured in vitro, collected after SARS-CoV-2 vaccination. The sequence was obtained from a human donor who had recovered from COVID-19. The DNA sequence follows: TGTGCCAGCAGTCCGGACAGGGGTACCGGGGAGCTGTTTTTT. This yields the protein CASSPDRGTGELFF.